The 17 T cell receptor beta chains below were found in one sample sequenced in a study of shared clonotypes between healthy human individuals. Measured with immunoSEQ multiplex PCR; TCRdb has only the in-frame clones, and not every one. Of over a million clones detected, approximately 80% appear once; the ten largest clones hold under 0.8%. The material sequenced was memory CD4+ T cells from PBMCs. Described subset: CD45RA-negative fraction. The origin of the receptors is a man aged 18 to 30 in good health. Some clones in this sample may be carry-over from other donors' samples.

The chain joins TRBV27 to TRBJ2-5; D might be TRBD2 (6 bases). Germline V CDR1 and CDR2: MNHEY, SMNVEV (reference sequence). The CDR3 runs 14 residues. V gave up 6 bases and J gave up 7 bases, with 18 bases separating them. CDR3 nucleotide sequence: TGTGCCAGCAGCCTACGGTTTCAGGGAGGGACCCAGTACTTC. It yields the protein CASSLRFQGGTQYF.

The chain joins TRBV27 to TRBJ2-1, with TRBD2 matching 7 bases. Unmatched junction bases numbered 10, after V lost 4 bases and J lost 7 bases. Germline CDR1 and CDR2: MNHEY and SMNVEV (reference sequence). The CDR3 loop spans 15 amino acids. The CDR3 coding sequence is TGTGCCAGCAGTTCCCCTGCGATGCGGGGGAATGAGCAGTTCTTC. This translates into CASSSPAMRGNEQFF.

This chain's CDR3 is CASSFRLMNTEAFF. Written as DNA, the CDR3 is TGTGCCAGCAGCTTTAGGTTGATGAACACTGAAGCTTTCTTT. J is TRBJ1-1 and V is TRBV5-5; no definite D call. V was clipped by 2 bases and J by 0 bases, with 8 bases between them. Germline V lookup: CDR1 SGHKS, CDR2 YYEKEE (reference sequence). The CDR3 runs to 14 residues.

Regarding this clone: Other DNA sequences within the sample encode an identical CDR3. V is TRBV6-6 and J is TRBJ2-3; D is uncertain. Germline loops: CDR1 MNHNY, CDR2 SVGAGI (reference sequence). The CDR3 totals 14 residues. Trimming shortened V by 2 bases and J by 0 bases, and 6 bases separated the two germline ends. CDR3 loop: CASSYASSTDTQYF. CDR3 nucleotide sequence: TGTGCCAGCAGTTACGCGAGTAGCACAGATACGCAGTATTTT.

This clone was recorded once. The V and J genes are TRBV19 and TRBJ1-1, with D unresolved. V was cut by 7 bases and J by 0 bases, with 15 bases left in between. The CDR3 is made up of 15 amino acids. CDR1 LNHDA and CDR2 SQIVND come from the germline V gene (reference sequence). The CDR3 bases are TGTGCCAGTAACTCACGTGGGCAAATGAACACTGAAGCTTTCTTT. The encoded protein is CASNSRGQMNTEAFF.

A few counts support this clone. The sample carries other DNA sequences with the same CDR3. V gene TRBV5-1 combines with J gene TRBJ1-1, with TRBD1 identical over 8 bases. The germline gives CDR1 SGHRS, CDR2 YFSETQ. The CDR3 length is 13 residues. Unmatched junction bases numbered 2, after V lost 4 bases and J lost 3 bases. The CDR3 sequence is CASSLTGDTEAFF. For the CDR3, the DNA is TGCGCCAGCAGCCTGACAGGGGACACTGAAGCTTTCTTT. The variable domain in full, with the rest retrieved from reference TRBV5-1 and TRBJ1-1, is KAGVTQTPRYLIKTRGQQVTLSCSPISGHRSVSWYQQTPGQGLQFLFEYFSETQRNKGNFPGRFSGRQFSNSRSEMNVSTLELGDSALYLCASSLTGDTEAFFGQGTRLTVV.

The chain has TRBV25-1 and TRBJ2-7, with TRBD1 matching over 7 bases. The CDR3 loop spans 12 amino acids. With V trimmed by 6 bases and J by 4 bases, 3 bases remained unmatched. Germline assignment: CDR1 MGHDK and CDR2 SYGVNS. In DNA, the CDR3 is TGTGCCAGCAGGACAGGGTTGTACGAGCAGTACTTC. Translating gives CASRTGLYEQYF.

This rearrangement joins TRBV27 to TRBJ1-2; TRBD1 matches 8 bases. This CDR3 spans 14 amino acids. Germline assignment: CDR1 MNHEY and CDR2 SMNVEV (reference sequence). The V and J ends lost 4 bases and 8 bases, in that order; junction bases with no gene match: 9. DNA of the CDR3: TGTGCCAGCAGTTACCAAGCAGGACAGGGAGGCTACACCTTC. It specifies CASSYQAGQGGYTF.

The gene calls are TRBV5-8 and TRBJ2-1; D is perhaps TRBD1 (5 bases). V lost 3 bases, J lost 12 bases, and 13 bases lay in between. Germline V lookup: CDR1 SGHTS, CDR2 YDEGEE. The CDR3 consists of 12 residues. The CDR3 DNA is TGTGCCAGCAGCTCAGCAGGGTCCAGGCAGTTCTTC. Protein: CASSSAGSRQFF.

The chain couples TRBV4-3 to TRBJ1-2; D gene unclear. Germline CDR1 is LGHNA and CDR2 is YSLEER. V was cut by 2 bases and J by 3 bases, with 7 bases left in between. The CDR3 has 13 amino acids. The CDR3 region has the DNA TGCGCCAGCAGCCAAATAGACCACTATGGCTACACCTTC. Amino acids: CASSQIDHYGYTF.

In its sample, this clone was seen many times. The chain joins TRBV5-1 to TRBJ2-1, with D tentatively TRBD2 (6 bases). The CDR3 totals 13 residues. Looked up from germline, CDR1 is SGHRS and CDR2 is YFSETQ. The V end lost 7 bases, the J end lost 7 bases, and 15 bases lay between the germline ends. CDR3 nucleotide sequence: TGCGCCAGCGCGGAGGGTGGTTTGAATGAGCAGTTCTTC. It is translated as CASAEGGLNEQFF.

This chain uses TRBV9 with TRBJ2-5; TRBD2 is a possible D gene (6 bases). The germline V gene has CDR1 SGDLS and CDR2 YYNGEE. The CDR3 runs 16 residues. V lost 3 bases and J 5 bases, leaving 20 bases between the germline ends. In DNA form, the CDR3 reads TGTGCCAGCAGCGCACAGCCGGGACTCCAGAGGGAGACCCAGTACTTC. Translation gives CASSAQPGLQRETQYF.

This clone was counted only a few times. The chain couples TRBV15 to TRBJ2-7; 10 bases align to TRBD2. V shed 6 bases and J 3 bases; nucleotides not matched to a gene: 8. The CDR3 contains 15 residues. CDR1 and CDR2 (germline): LNHNV, YYDKDF (reference sequence). The CDR3 region has the DNA TGTGCCACCAGATACGGGACTAGCGAGATCTACGAGCAGTACTTC. Translation gives CATRYGTSEIYEQYF.

The chain uses TRBV18 and TRBJ2-3; TRBD2 is a possible D gene (5 bases). The CDR3 has 15 residues. Trimming pared 2 bases from V and 5 bases from J, leaving 14 bases between. Germline V gene data show CDR1 as KGHSH and CDR2 as LQKENI. The CDR3, as DNA: TGTGCCAGCTCACCAGGCCCCGGGATGGGAGATACGCAGTATTTT. This gives the protein CASSPGPGMGDTQYF.

As for this clone: This may be a read error: a much more frequent sequence differs by one nucleotide. V is TRBV19 and J is TRBJ1-2; D may be TRBD1 (5 bases). The CDR3 is made up of 14 amino acids. The germline V and J ends were trimmed by 5 bases and 7 bases, with 17 bases remaining between them. CDR1 and CDR2 from the germline V gene are LNHDA and SQIVND (reference sequence). The CDR3 loop is CASSVSQGGCGYTF. The CDR3, as DNA: TGTGCCAGTAGTGTCTCCCAGGGAGGGTGTGGCTACACCTTC.

The CDR3 is CASRTSGARGYEQFF. The CDR3 DNA sequence: TGTGCCAGCAGGACGTCCGGAGCTCGAGGCTATGAGCAGTTCTTC. This chain joins TRBV6-1 and TRBJ2-1; no definite D call. The CDR3 is 15 residues long. The germline gives CDR1 MNHNS, CDR2 SASEGT. V lost 6 bases to trimming and J lost 8 bases, with 20 bases between them.

The V call is TRBV21-1, the J call TRBJ1-1. TRBV21-1 is classified as a pseudogene. The CDR3 consists of 13 residues. This CDR3 is CASSKAGNTEAFF. CDR3 sequence (DNA): TGTGCCAGCAGCAAAGCAGGGAACACTGAAGCTTTCTTT.